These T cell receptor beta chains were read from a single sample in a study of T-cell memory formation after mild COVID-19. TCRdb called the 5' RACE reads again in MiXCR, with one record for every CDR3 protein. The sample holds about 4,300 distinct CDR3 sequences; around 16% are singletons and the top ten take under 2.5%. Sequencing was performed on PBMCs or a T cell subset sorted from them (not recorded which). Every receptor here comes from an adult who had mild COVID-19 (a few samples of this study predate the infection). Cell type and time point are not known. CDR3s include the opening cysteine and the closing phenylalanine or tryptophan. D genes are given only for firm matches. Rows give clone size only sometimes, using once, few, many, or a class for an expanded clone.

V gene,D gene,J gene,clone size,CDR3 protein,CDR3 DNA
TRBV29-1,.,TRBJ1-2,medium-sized,CSVDGGHGYTF,TGCAGCGTTGACGGGGGGCACGGCTACACCTTC
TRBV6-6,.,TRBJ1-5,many,CASSYYGGAGDQPQHF,TGTGCCAGCAGTTACTACGGGGGGGCAGGGGATCAGCCCCAGCATTTT
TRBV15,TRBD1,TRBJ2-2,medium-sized,CATSVRDRSASGELFF,TGTGCCACCAGCGTCCGGGACAGGTCGGCTTCCGGGGAGCTGTTTTTT
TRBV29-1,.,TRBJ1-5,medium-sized,CSVSGSVPNQPQHF,TGCAGCGTCTCCGGGTCCGTCCCTAATCAGCCCCAGCATTTT
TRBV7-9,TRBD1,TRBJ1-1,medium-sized,CASSSSGQGWEAFF,TGTGCCAGCAGCTCCTCCGGACAGGGCTGGGAAGCTTTCTTT
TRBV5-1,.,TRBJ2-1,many,CASSPDTTYNEQFF,TGCGCCAGCAGCCCGGACACAACCTACAATGAGCAGTTCTTC
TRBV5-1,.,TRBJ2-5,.,CASSLFIYEETQYF,TGCGCCAGCAGCTTGTTCATCTACGAGGAGACCCAGTACTTC
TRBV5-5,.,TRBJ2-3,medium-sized,CASSSGGVTDTQYF,TGTGCCAGCAGCTCTGGCGGGGTCACAGATACGCAGTATTTT
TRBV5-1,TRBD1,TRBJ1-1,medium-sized,CASSRTGGHTEAFF,TGCGCCAGCTCACGGACAGGGGGCCACACTGAAGCTTTCTTT
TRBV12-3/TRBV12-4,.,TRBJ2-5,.,CASSLHRGGGETQYF,TGTGCCAGCAGTCTCCACCGGGGCGGAGGCGAGACCCAGTACTTC
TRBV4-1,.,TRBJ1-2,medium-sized,CASSQDPQGWSPYGYTF,TGCGCCAGCAGCCAAGATCCCCAGGGATGGTCTCCCTATGGCTACACCTTC
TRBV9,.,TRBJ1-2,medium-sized,CASSEEIGGIYTF,TGTGCCAGCAGCGAGGAGATTGGTGGGATTTACACCTTC
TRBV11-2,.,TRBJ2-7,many,CASSFVNSYEQYF,TGTGCCAGCAGCTTCGTGAACAGCTACGAGCAGTACTTC